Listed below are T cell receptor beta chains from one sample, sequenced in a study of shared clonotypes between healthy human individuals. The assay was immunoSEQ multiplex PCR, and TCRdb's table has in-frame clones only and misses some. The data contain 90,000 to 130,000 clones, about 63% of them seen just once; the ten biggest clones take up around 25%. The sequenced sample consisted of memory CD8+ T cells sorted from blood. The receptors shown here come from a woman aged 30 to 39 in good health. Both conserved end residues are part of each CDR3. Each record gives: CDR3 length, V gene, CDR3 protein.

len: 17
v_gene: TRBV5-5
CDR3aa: CASSLLFSGQKLYEQYF

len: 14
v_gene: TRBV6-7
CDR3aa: CASSYGLSNQPQHF

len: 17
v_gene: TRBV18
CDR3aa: CASSPQHLQGTGNTIYF

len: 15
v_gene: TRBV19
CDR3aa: CASSMFGTGAHEQYF

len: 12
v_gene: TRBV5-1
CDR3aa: CASSSLRNEQFF

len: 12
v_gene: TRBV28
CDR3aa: CASSFFAGDYTF

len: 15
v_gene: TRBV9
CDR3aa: CASSPRDRYTGELFF

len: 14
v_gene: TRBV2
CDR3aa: CASTAEIGLDEQFF

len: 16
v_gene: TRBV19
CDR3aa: CASSIGSSGNGYEQYF

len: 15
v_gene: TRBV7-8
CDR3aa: CASSLASTSGSEQYF

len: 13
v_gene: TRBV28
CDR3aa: CASSLQGRREQYF

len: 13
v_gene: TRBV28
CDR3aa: CASNPLAGGSQYF

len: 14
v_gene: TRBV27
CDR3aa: CAAPGESPPDEQFF

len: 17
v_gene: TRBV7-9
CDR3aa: CATQGQGLPVFQETQYF

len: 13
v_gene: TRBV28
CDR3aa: CAFKGSVSYEQYF

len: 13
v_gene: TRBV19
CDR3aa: CASSSWVADTQYF

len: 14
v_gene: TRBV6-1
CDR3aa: CASTLAGPQETQYF

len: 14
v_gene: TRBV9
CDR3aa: CASSVGGGSDEQFF

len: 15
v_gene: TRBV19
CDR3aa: CASTPGPDVNTEAFF

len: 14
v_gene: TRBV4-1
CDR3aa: CASNVVLNTGELFF

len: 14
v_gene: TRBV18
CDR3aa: CASSPPDGYNEQFF

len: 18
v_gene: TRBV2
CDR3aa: CASRAPAGGASGANVLTF

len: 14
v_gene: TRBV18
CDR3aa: CASSPRYTDYEQYF

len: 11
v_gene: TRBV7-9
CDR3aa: CASSLVETQYF

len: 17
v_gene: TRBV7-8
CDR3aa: CASSAGQGALGNQPQHF

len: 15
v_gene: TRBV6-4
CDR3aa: CASLGGDVSNQPQHF

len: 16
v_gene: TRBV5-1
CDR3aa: CASSLTQGGLRETQYF